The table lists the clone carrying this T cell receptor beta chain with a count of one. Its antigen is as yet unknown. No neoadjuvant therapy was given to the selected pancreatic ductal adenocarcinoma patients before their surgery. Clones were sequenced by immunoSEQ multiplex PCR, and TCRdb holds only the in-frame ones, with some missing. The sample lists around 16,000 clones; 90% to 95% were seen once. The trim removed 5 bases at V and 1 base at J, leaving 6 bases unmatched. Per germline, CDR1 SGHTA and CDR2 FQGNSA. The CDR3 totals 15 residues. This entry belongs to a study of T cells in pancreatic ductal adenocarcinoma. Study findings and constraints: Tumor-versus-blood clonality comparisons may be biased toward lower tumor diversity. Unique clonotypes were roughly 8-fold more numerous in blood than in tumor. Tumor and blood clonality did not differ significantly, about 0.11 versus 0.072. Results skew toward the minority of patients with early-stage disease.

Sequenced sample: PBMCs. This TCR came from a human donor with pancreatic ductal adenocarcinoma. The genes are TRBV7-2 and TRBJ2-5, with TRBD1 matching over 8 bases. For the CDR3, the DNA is TGTGCCAGCAGCCGAGACAGGGGTACCCAAGAGACCCAGTACTTC. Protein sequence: CASSRDRGTQETQYF.